This note documents a single T cell receptor beta chain sequence. The participants were between roughly 18 and 89 years old and came from under 25 US areas. Participants reported their clinical history, and cohort assignment relied on those reports. The data belong to a study of blood T cell repertoires in COVID-19. Study background: From T cells, B-cell-depleted T cells, or PBMCs came the material, which was cDNA or gDNA.

The germline CDR1 and CDR2 sequences are LNHNV and YYDKDF (reference sequence). V was shortened by 0 bases and J by 5 bases, with 15 bases between the two germline ends. The CDR3 is 16 amino acids. The repertoire was sequenced with immunoSEQ multiplex PCR; TCRdb's copy has only in-frame clones and lacks some. The sample consists of around 450,000 clones, about 85% of them appearing once. Material: PBMCs or T cells enriched from blood (not recorded which). The chain uses TRBV15 and TRBJ2-3; TRBD2 is a possible D gene (5 bases). This receptor was identified in a woman aged 18-29 years with acute COVID-19. CDR3 nucleotides: TGTGCCACCAGCAGAGATCTAGCCCACCAGGTAGATACGCAGTATTTT. Its translation is CATSRDLAHQVDTQYF.